This T cell receptor beta chain was captured in a study of siplizumab effects on memory and regulatory T cells. Germline V gene lookup returns CDR1 SGHTA and CDR2 FQGTGA. V dropped 5 bases and J dropped 5 bases, with 31 bases sitting between them. The CDR3 length is 20 residues. This table comes from immunoSEQ multiplex PCR, and its TCRdb copy is limited to in-frame clones, with some not included. Found here are tens of thousands of clones, about 93% of them singletons; the top ten hold 0.3%. This TCR was sampled from a human donor in good health. The gene calls are TRBV7-3 and TRBJ2-1; tentative D call: TRBD2 (6 bases). Material: non-Treg CD4+ T cells sorted from blood. CDR3 nucleotides: TGTGCCAGCAGCCCAACCGTTCTTCCGGGACTTCGTCAGTTTAACAATGAGCAGTTCTTC. As protein: CASSPTVLPGLRQFNNEQFF.